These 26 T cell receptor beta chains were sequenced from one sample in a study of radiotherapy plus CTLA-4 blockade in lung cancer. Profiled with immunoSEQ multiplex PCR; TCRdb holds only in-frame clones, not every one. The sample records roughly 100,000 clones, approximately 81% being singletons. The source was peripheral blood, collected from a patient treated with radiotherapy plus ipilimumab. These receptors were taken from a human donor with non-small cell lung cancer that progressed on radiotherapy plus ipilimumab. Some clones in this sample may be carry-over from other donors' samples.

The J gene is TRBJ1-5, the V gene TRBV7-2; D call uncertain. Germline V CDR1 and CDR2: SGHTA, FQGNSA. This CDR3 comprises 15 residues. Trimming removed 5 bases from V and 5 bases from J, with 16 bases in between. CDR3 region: CASSPSLTRDQPQHF. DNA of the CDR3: TGTGCCAGCAGCCCCAGCCTTACAAGAGATCAGCCCCAGCATTTT.

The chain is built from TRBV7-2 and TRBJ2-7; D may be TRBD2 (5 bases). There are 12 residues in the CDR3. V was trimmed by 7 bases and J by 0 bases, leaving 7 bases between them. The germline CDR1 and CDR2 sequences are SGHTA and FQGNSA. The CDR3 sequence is CASKGSSYEQYF. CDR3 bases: TGTGCCAGCAAAGGGAGCTCCTACGAGCAGTACTTC.

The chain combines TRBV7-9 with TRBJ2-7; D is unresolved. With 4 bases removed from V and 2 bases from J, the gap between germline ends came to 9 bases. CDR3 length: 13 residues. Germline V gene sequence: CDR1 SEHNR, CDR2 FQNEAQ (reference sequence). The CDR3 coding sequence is TGTGCCAGCAGCTCGCCCTTGACCTACGAGCAGTACTTC. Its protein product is CASSSPLTYEQYF.

The CDR3 loop reads CASSQVTSGQTATNEKLFF. For the CDR3, the DNA is TGCGCCAGCAGCCAAGTAACATCGGGACAGACTGCAACTAATGAAAAACTGTTTTTT. The chain links TRBV4-3 to TRBJ1-4, with 7 nucleotides matching TRBD1. There are 19 residues in the CDR3. Germline CDR1 reads LGHNA; CDR2 reads YSLEER. Losses at the gene ends were 1 base for V and 0 bases for J; bases not matched to a gene: 11.

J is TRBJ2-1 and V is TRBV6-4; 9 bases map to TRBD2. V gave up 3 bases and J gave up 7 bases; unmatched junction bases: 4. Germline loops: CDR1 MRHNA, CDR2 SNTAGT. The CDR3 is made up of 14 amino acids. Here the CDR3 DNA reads TGTGCCAGCAGTGAAGCGGGGGGAGGGAATGAGCAGTTCTTC. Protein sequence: CASSEAGGGNEQFF.

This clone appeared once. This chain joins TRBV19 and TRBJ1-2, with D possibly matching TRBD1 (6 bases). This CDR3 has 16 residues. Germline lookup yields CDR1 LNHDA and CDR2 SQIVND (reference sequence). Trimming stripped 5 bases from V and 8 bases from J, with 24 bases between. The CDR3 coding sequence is TGTGCCAGTAGTGCCGGGACACTCTATACCCCAGAGGGCTACACCTTC. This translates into CASSAGTLYTPEGYTF.

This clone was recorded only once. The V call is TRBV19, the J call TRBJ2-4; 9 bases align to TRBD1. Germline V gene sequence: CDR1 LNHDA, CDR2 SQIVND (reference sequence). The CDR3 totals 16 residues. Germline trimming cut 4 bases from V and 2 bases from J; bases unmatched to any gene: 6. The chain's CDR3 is CASSTPGQGTKNIQYF. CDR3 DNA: TGTGCCAGTAGTACGCCAGGACAGGGGACCAAAAACATTCAGTACTTC.

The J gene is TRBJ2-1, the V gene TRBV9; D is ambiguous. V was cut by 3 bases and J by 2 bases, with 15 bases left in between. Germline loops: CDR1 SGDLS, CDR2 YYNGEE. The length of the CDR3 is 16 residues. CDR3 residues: CASSARHMKTYNEQFF. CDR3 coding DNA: TGTGCCAGCAGCGCGCGACACATGAAGACCTACAATGAGCAGTTCTTC.

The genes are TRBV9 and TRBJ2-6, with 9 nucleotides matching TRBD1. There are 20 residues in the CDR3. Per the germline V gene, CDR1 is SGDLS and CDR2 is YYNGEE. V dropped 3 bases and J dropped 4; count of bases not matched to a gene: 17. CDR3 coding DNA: TGTGCCAGCAGCGAAGCTATCCGGGACAGGGTCCTTTTGGGGGCCAACGTCCTGACTTTC. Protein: CASSEAIRDRVLLGANVLTF.

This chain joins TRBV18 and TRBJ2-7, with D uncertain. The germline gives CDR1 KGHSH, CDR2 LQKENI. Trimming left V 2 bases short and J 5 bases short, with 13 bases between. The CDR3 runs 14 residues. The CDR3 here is CASSPISGLNEQYF. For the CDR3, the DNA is TGTGCCAGCTCACCAATTTCCGGTTTAAACGAGCAGTACTTC.

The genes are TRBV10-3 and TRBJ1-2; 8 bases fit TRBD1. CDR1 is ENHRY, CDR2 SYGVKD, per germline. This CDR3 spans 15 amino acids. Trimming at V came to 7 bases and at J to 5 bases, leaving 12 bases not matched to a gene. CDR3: CAITSGTGGLYGYTF. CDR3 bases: TGTGCCATCACCTCCGGGACAGGTGGTTTATATGGCTACACCTTC.

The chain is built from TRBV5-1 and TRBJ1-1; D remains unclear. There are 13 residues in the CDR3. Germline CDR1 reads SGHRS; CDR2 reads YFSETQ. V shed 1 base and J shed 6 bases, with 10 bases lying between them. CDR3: CASSLIPDSEAFF. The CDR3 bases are TGCGCCAGCAGCTTGATTCCAGATTCTGAAGCTTTCTTT.

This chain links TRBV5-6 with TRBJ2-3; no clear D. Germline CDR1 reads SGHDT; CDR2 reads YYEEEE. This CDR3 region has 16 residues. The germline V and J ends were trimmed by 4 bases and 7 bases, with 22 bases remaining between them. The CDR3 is CASSLLSGLAVNTQYF. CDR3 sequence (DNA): TGTGCCAGCAGCCTATTGTCGGGTCTTGCCGTTAATACGCAGTATTTT.

As DNA, the CDR3 is TGTGCCAGTAGTATCCCGGGACAGGGTCGGTATGGCTACACCTTC. Residues: CASSIPGQGRYGYTF. The chain links TRBV19 to TRBJ1-2, with 9 bases fitting TRBD1. The CDR3 sequence is 15 residues long. J gave up 5 bases and V 3 bases, and 7 bases lay outside the gene matches. CDR1 and CDR2 (germline): LNHDA, SQIVND (reference sequence).

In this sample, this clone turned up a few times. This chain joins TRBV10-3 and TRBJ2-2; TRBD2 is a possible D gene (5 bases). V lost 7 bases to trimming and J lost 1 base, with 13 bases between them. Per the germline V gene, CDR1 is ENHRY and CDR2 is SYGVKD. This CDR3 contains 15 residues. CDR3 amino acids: CAIKDGILNTGELFF. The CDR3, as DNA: TGTGCCATCAAGGACGGGATCTTGAACACCGGGGAGCTGTTTTTT.

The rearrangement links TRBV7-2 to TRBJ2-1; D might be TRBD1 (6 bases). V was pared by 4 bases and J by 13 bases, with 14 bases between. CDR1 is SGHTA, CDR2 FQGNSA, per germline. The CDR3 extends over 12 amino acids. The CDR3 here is CASSSSWDTQFF. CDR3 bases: TGTGCCAGCAGCTCCTCGTGGGACACCCAGTTCTTC.

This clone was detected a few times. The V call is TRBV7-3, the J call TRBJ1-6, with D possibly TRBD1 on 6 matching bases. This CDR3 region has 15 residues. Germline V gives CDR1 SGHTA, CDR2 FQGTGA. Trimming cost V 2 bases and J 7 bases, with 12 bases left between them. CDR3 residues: CASSLQGGRNSPLHF. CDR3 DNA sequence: TGTGCCAGCAGCTTACAAGGGGGAAGGAATTCACCCCTCCACTTT.

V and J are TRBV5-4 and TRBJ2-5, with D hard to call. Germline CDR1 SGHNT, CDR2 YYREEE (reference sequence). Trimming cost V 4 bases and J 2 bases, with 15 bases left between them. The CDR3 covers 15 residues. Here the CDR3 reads CASSPAWWQQETQYF. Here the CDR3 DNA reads TGTGCCAGCAGCCCCGCGTGGTGGCAGCAAGAGACCCAGTACTTC.

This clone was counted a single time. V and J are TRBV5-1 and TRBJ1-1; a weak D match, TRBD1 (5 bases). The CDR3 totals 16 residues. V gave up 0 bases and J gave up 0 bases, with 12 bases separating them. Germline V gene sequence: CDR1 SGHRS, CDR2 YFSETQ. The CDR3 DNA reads TGCGCCAGCAGCTTGGAGGCAGGGAGCATGAACACTGAAGCTTTCTTT. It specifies CASSLEAGSMNTEAFF.

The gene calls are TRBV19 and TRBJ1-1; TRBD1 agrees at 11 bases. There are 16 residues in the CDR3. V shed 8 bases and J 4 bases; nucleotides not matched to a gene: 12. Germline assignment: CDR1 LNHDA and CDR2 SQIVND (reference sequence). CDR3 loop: CASQDRGLQPTTEAFF. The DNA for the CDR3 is TGTGCCAGTCAGGACAGGGGGCTACAGCCGACCACTGAAGCTTTCTTT.

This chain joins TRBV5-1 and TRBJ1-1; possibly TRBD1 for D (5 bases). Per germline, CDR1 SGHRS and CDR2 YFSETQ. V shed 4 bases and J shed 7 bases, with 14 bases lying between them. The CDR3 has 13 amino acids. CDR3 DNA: TGCGCCAGCAGCGTAAACAGGCGGGGTGAAGCTTTCTTT. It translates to CASSVNRRGEAFF.

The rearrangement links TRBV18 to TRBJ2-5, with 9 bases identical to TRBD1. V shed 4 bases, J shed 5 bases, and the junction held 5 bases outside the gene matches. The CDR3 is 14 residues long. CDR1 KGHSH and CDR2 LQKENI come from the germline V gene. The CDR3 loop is CASSLRTGEETQYF. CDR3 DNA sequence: TGTGCCAGCTCACTTCGGACAGGGGAGGAGACCCAGTACTTC. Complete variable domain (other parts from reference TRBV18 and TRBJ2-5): NAGVMQNPRHLVRRRGQEARLRCSPMKGHSHVYWYRQLPEEGLKFMVYLQKENIIDESGMPKERFSAEFPKEGPSILRIQQVVRGDSAAYFCASSLRTGEETQYFGPGTRLLVL.

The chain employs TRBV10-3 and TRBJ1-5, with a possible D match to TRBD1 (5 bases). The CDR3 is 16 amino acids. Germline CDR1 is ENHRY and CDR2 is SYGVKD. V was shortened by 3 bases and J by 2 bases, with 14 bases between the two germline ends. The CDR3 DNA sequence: TGTGCCATCAGTGAAGTTTTGCAGGGAGGCAATCAGCCCCAGCATTTT. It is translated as CAISEVLQGGNQPQHF.

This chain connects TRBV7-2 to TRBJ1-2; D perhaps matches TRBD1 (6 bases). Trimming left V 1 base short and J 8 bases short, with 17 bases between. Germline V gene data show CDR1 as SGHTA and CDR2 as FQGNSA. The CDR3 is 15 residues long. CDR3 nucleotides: TGTGCCAGCAGCTTAGTAGGGGGAAGTAGTGGCGGCTACACCTTC. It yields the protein CASSLVGGSSGGYTF. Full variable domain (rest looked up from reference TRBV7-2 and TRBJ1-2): GAGVSQSPSNKVTEKGKDVELRCDPISGHTALYWYRQSLGQGLEFLIYFQGNSAPDKSGLPSDRFSAERTGGSVSTLTIQRTQQEDSAVYLCASSLVGGSSGGYTFGSGTRLTVV.

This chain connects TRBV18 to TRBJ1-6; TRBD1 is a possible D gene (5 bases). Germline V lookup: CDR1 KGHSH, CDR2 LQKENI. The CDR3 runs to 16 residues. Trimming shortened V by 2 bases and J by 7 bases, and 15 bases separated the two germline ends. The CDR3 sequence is CASSPRTPALNSPLHF. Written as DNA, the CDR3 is TGTGCCAGCTCACCAAGGACACCTGCTCTCAATTCACCCCTCCACTTT.

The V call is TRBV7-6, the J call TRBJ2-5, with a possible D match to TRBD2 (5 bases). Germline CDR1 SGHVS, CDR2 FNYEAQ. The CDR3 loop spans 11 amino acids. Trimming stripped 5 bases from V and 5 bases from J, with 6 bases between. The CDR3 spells CASSRGETQYF. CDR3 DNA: TGTGCCAGCAGCCGAGGGGAGACCCAGTACTTC.